This passage covers 27 T cell receptor beta chains from one sample sequenced in a study of glioma-infiltrating T cells. The iRepertoire nested amplicon-rescue multiplex PCR amplified TCR alpha and beta CDR3s from RNA. TCRdb reprocessed the multiplex PCR reads with MiXCR, giving one entry per CDR3 protein. The sample consists of some 160,000 distinct CDR3 sequences, roughly 45% of them appearing once. The sample was glioma tissue, nonneoplastic brain tissue, or PBMCs (not recorded which). These TCRs come from a human donor with low-grade glioma or glioblastoma, undergoing nonglioma brain surgery, or in good health (not recorded which).

The V gene is TRBV20-1, the J gene TRBJ2-3; D is uncertain. Per germline, CDR1 DFQATT and CDR2 SNEGSKA (reference sequence). This CDR3 comprises 11 residues. Trimming pared 5 bases from V and 1 base from J, leaving 4 bases between. The CDR3 DNA reads TGCAGTGCTTTGCGCACAGATACGCAGTATTTT. This translates into CSALRTDTQYF.

This clonotype was observed a few times. V usage is TRBV12-3 or TRBV12-4 and J usage is TRBJ1-1; no definite D call. V lost 5 bases and J lost 2, with 9 bases in between. This CDR3 contains 13 residues. CDR3 nucleotide sequence: TGTGCCAGCAGTATGCAAAGAAACACTGAAGCTTTCTTT. It translates to CASSMQRNTEAFF.

The chain couples TRBV27 to TRBJ2-7; D is unclear. Germline CDR1 reads MNHEY; CDR2 reads SMNVEV (reference sequence). The V end lost 3 bases, the J end lost 6 bases, and 24 bases lay between the germline ends. CDR3 length equals 17 residues. The DNA for the CDR3 is TGTGCCAGCAGTTTGTGGAAGGAGAGGAAGTCTGGGTTCGAGCAGTACTTC. Protein: CASSLWKERKSGFEQYF.

This clonotype was seen more than once but under ten times. The chain recombines TRBV3-1 with TRBJ1-1; unclear D gene. The length of the CDR3 is 15 residues. CDR1 is LGHDT, CDR2 YNNKEL, per germline (reference sequence). V lost 0 bases and J 4 bases, leaving 12 bases between the germline ends. Here the CDR3 DNA reads TGTGCCAGCAGCCAAGATCCCGGAGAGGGCACTGAAGCTTTCTTT. It encodes CASSQDPGEGTEAFF.

This sequence joins TRBV12-5 and TRBJ2-1, with TRBD1 as a possible D gene (6 bases). V lost 6 bases, J lost 8 bases, and 14 bases lay in between. The CDR3 loop spans 13 amino acids. Germline CDR1 LGHNT, CDR2 FRNRAP. CDR3 DNA: TGTGCTAGTGGCCTCACAGGGAGAGATGAGCAGTTCTTC. Translation: CASGLTGRDEQFF.

The chain joins TRBV12-3 or TRBV12-4 to TRBJ1-5; the D is unclear. The CDR3 consists of 12 residues. The V end lost 4 bases, the J end lost 9 bases, and 10 bases lay between the germline ends. This CDR3 is CASSSDRGPQHF. CDR3 coding DNA: TGTGCCAGCAGTTCTGACCGGGGGCCCCAGCATTTT.

The genes are TRBV5-1 and TRBJ2-5; D gene unclear. With 4 bases removed from V and 4 bases from J, the gap between germline ends came to 20 bases. Germline V CDR1 and CDR2: SGHRS, YFSETQ. The CDR3 covers 16 residues. The CDR3 DNA follows: TGCGCCAGCAGCCCTCCGGAAGGAGCGAGAGGAGAGACCCAGTACTTC. This encodes CASSPPEGARGETQYF.

This chain joins TRBV4-1 and TRBJ1-3, with D perhaps TRBD1 (5 bases). CDR3 length: 15 amino acids. V lost 0 bases, J lost 4 bases, and 10 bases lay in between. The germline CDR1 and CDR2 sequences are MGHRA and YSYEKL. The CDR3 loop reads CASSQEPRAGNTIYF. Here the CDR3 DNA reads TGCGCCAGCAGCCAAGAGCCCAGGGCAGGAAACACCATATATTTT.

As concerns this clonotype: A read error may be the cause here, since a much bigger clone is one base away. V usage is TRBV2 and J usage is TRBJ2-1; no firm D call. Deletions cut 9 bases from V and 0 bases from J, with 12 bases between. This CDR3 region has 14 residues. Germline CDR1 is SNHLY and CDR2 is FYNNEI. As DNA, the CDR3 is TGTGCCAGACCGGGCGGCCTCTCCTACAATGAGCAGTTCTTC. It encodes CARPGGLSYNEQFF. The full variable domain, with the rest looked up from reference TRBV2 and TRBJ2-1, is EPEVTQTPSHQVTQMGQEVILRCVPISNHLYFYWYRQILGQKVEFLVSFYNNEISEKSEIFDDQFSVERPDGSNFTLKIRSTKLEDSAMYFCARPGGLSYNEQFFGPGTRLTVL.

As to this clonotype: A read error is possible here, since a much larger clone lies one base away. The CDR3 bases are TGTGCCAGCAGCTCTCGTAGAGGGAGATGGTACAATGAGCAGTTCTTC. Translated: CASSSRRGRWYNEQFF. The chain recombines TRBV7-2 with TRBJ2-1; weak D call: TRBD2 (5 bases). V was cut by 4 bases and J by 4 bases, with 17 bases left in between. The CDR3 covers 16 residues. From germline, CDR1 is SGHTA and CDR2 FQGNSA.

This clonotype was counted between two and nine times. The chain has TRBV18 and TRBJ2-5, with D tentatively TRBD1 or TRBD2 (5 bases each). In germline, CDR1 is KGHSH, CDR2 LQKENI. The CDR3 length is 15 residues. Trimming took 5 bases from V and 2 from J, leaving 15 bases between them. Here the CDR3 DNA reads TGTGCCAGCTCATGGGACGGAGGCTCGCAAGAGACCCAGTACTTC. This codes for CASSWDGGSQETQYF.

The chain is built from TRBV2 and TRBJ2-3; 9 positions match TRBD1. Germline CDR1 and CDR2: SNHLY and FYNNEI. The CDR3 contains 14 residues. The CDR3 DNA sequence: TGTTCCATCAACCCGGGACAGGGCTACGATACGCAGTATTTT. This sequence encodes CSINPGQGYDTQYF.

With regard to this clonotype: Because the CDR3 is missing its conserved closing phenylalanine or tryptophan, this is likely a read error. The DNA is left out, because the CDR3 cannot be placed on it with certainty; the CDR3 is given as TCRdb lists it. The chain uses TRBV6-1 and TRBJ1-2. In germline, CDR1 is MNHNS, CDR2 SASEGT. The CDR3 adds up to 11 amino acids, both ends counted. The CDR3 reads CASNVGYGYTL.

In this sample, this clonotype turned up many times. V and J are TRBV20-1 and TRBJ2-1; 9 nucleotides match TRBD2. Germline CDR1 reads DFQATT; CDR2 reads SNEGSKA (reference sequence). This CDR3 region has 11 residues. CDR3 region: CRATSGNEQFF. The CDR3 nucleotides are TGCAGAGCGACTAGCGGCAATGAGCAGTTCTTC.

A remark on this clonotype: A read error may account for a junction end that differs from germline. The CDR3 DNA reads TGCAGTGCCCAATCGGACAGGGACACTGAAGATTTCTTT. Translation gives CSAQSDRDTEDFF. The rearrangement joins TRBV20-1 to TRBJ1-1; 8 bases map to TRBD1. The CDR3 length is 13 residues. Germline V CDR1 and CDR2: DFQATT, SNEGSKA (reference sequence).

This clonotype was found many times. The chain combines TRBV20-1 with TRBJ2-1; 10 nucleotides line up with TRBD2. The ends lost 2 bases at V and 2 bases at J; junction bases unmatched: 0. The CDR3 consists of 14 residues. CDR1 is DFQATT and CDR2 is SNEGSKA in the germline V gene (reference sequence). This CDR3 is CSARLAGAYNEQFF. The CDR3, as DNA: TGCAGTGCTAGACTAGCGGGGGCCTACAATGAGCAGTTCTTC.

A note on this clonotype: A read error may explain this, as a much larger clone is one base away. The chain joins TRBV20-1 to TRBJ1-3; tentative D call: TRBD1 (5 bases). The CDR3 covers 14 residues. The germline CDR1 and CDR2 sequences are DFQATT and SNEGSKA (reference sequence). CDR3 loop: CSVRDGGSGNTIYF. The CDR3 DNA reads as TGCAGTGTTAGAGATGGGGGCTCTGGAAACACCATATATTTT.

Notes on this clonotype: A much larger clone lies a single base off, so this may be a read error. V gene TRBV7-2 combines with J gene TRBJ1-5; D unclear. The CDR3 covers 15 residues. Germline V gives CDR1 SGHTA, CDR2 FQGNSA. CDR3: CDSSLITGPNQPQHF. The DNA for the CDR3 is TGTGACAGCAGCTTAATTACTGGCCCTAATCAGCCCCAGCATTTT.

Notes on this clonotype: This may be a read error: a much more frequent sequence differs by one nucleotide. The V and J genes are TRBV20-1 and TRBJ2-3, with D tentatively TRBD2 (5 bases). The CDR3 is made up of 15 amino acids. Germline-derived CDR1 and CDR2 are DFQATT and SNEGSKA (reference sequence). The CDR3 here is CSGREPTLGTDTQYF. The CDR3 nucleotides read TGCAGTGGTAGAGAACCCACACTAGGCACAGATACGCAGTATTTT.

In its sample, this clonotype was seen many times. The rearrangement joins TRBV18 to TRBJ1-1; D perhaps matches TRBD1 (5 bases). The germline V gene has CDR1 KGHSH and CDR2 LQKENI. Trimming cost V 2 bases and J 7 bases, with 8 bases left between them. The CDR3 spans 12 residues. In DNA form, the CDR3 reads TGTGCCAGCTCACCAGTCGACAGTGAAGCTTTCTTT. Protein: CASSPVDSEAFF.

The J gene is TRBJ1-1, the V gene TRBV3-1; the D gene is possibly TRBD1 (5 bases). V lost 0 bases, J lost 5 bases, and 13 bases lay in between. The germline V gene encodes CDR1 LGHDT and CDR2 YNNKEL (reference sequence). The CDR3 is 15 amino acids. CDR3 bases: TGTGCCAGCAGCCAAGAAGAAAGGGAGGGGACTGAAGCTTTCTTT. Translating it yields CASSQEEREGTEAFF.

This clonotype was detected ten times or more. The rearrangement joins TRBV6-1 to TRBJ2-5, with D unclear. Trimming shortened V by 6 bases and J by 2 bases, and 7 bases separated the two germline ends. The germline V gene encodes CDR1 MNHNS and CDR2 SASEGT. CDR3 length equals 12 residues. CDR3 nucleotide sequence: TGTGCCAGCAGCCAAGTTCAAGAGACCCAGTACTTC. Residues: CASSQVQETQYF.

This clonotype was recorded a few times. The chain uses TRBV12-3 or TRBV12-4 and TRBJ2-1, with 7 positions matching TRBD2. Trimming took 4 bases from V and 5 from J; bases not matched to a gene: 8. The CDR3 length is 15 residues. CDR3 residues: CASSSGTNSHNEQFF. The CDR3 nucleotides are TGTGCCAGCAGTTCCGGGACTAACTCGCACAATGAGCAGTTCTTC.

There are a few counts of this clonotype. V and J are TRBV7-9 and TRBJ1-3; tentatively, D is TRBD1 (5 bases). CDR1 is SEHNR and CDR2 is FQNEAQ in the germline V gene (reference sequence). Trimming removed 4 bases from V and 0 bases from J, with 7 bases in between. The CDR3 is made up of 14 amino acids. Written as DNA, the CDR3 is TGTGCCAGCAGCTACGACAGCTCTGGAAACACCATATATTTT. Translated: CASSYDSSGNTIYF.

In regard to this clonotype: Germline and junction disagree at one end, which may indicate a read error. The rearrangement joins TRBV20-1 to TRBJ2-1, with D unresolved. Germline V CDR1 and CDR2: DFQATT, SNEGSKA (reference sequence). The CDR3 covers 13 residues. CDR3 sequence reads: CSARDFPYNQQFF. The CDR3 DNA reads as TGCAGTGCTAGAGATTTCCCCTACAATCAGCAGTTCTTC.

This clonotype was counted at least ten times. CDR3 amino acids: CSALPPGTGVETQYF. The CDR3 DNA is TGCAGTGCTTTACCCCCCGGGACAGGGGTAGAGACCCAGTACTTC. The rearrangement links TRBV20-1 to TRBJ2-5; the match to TRBD1 covers 10 bases. J was trimmed by 4 bases and V by 5 bases; bases with no gene match: 10. The CDR3 loop spans 15 amino acids. Germline CDR1 and CDR2: DFQATT and SNEGSKA (reference sequence).

About this clonotype: This may be a read error, as it is one base from a much larger clone. The chain links TRBV20-1 to TRBJ2-7, with 11 bases fitting TRBD1. The CDR3 covers 14 residues. Germline V lookup: CDR1 DFQATT, CDR2 SNEGSKA (reference sequence). CDR3 DNA sequence: TGCAGAGGCATAGCCCGGGACAGGGGGTACGAGCAGTACTTC. This encodes CRGIARDRGYEQYF.